Listed below are T cell receptor beta chains from one sample, sequenced in a study of PD-1 and CTLA-4 blockade in melanoma. Method: immunoSEQ multiplex PCR; TCRdb's copy keeps in-frame clones and lacks some. The data show roughly 30,000 clones, with less than 90% seen just once and around 6.3% held by the top ten. The material sequenced was CD8+ T cells from peripheral blood, taken from a patient given anti-PD-1 treatment. The receptors were sampled from a human donor with melanoma. CDR3s include the opening cysteine and the closing phenylalanine or tryptophan. Fields, in order: CDR3 length, J gene, V gene, CDR3 protein.

CDR3 length: 15; J gene: TRBJ2-3; V gene: TRBV15; CDR3 protein: CATSKRAMDTDTQYF
CDR3 length: 12; J gene: TRBJ1-4; V gene: TRBV7-9; CDR3 protein: CASSLGDRVLFF
CDR3 length: 14; J gene: TRBJ2-1; V gene: TRBV4-1; CDR3 protein: CASSWRDSVNEQFF
CDR3 length: 15; J gene: TRBJ2-5; V gene: TRBV7-2; CDR3 protein: CASSLDGTAGWTQYF
CDR3 length: 15; J gene: TRBJ1-1; V gene: TRBV29-1; CDR3 protein: CSISGAAGMNTEAFF
CDR3 length: 16; J gene: TRBJ1-2; V gene: TRBV6-1; CDR3 protein: CASSDPGAGINYGYTF
CDR3 length: 13; J gene: TRBJ2-1; V gene: TRBV2; CDR3 protein: CAILRDSYNEQFF
CDR3 length: 12; J gene: TRBJ2-7; V gene: TRBV7-9; CDR3 protein: CASSLGPDEQYF
CDR3 length: 15; J gene: TRBJ2-7; V gene: TRBV28; CDR3 protein: CASSFTAGGRHEQYF
CDR3 length: 15; J gene: TRBJ2-1; V gene: TRBV6-1; CDR3 protein: CASSDLMGAYNEQFF
CDR3 length: 13; J gene: TRBJ1-4; V gene: TRBV7-9; CDR3 protein: CASGWWGDEKLFF
CDR3 length: 14; J gene: TRBJ2-7; V gene: TRBV11-2; CDR3 protein: CASSFDNGVWEQYF
CDR3 length: 13; J gene: TRBJ2-1; V gene: TRBV6-5; CDR3 protein: CASSYGRSNEQFF
CDR3 length: 13; J gene: TRBJ1-1; V gene: TRBV3-1/TRBV3-2; CDR3 protein: CASSQDRALGAFF
CDR3 length: 13; J gene: TRBJ2-5; V gene: TRBV27; CDR3 protein: CASRPQGQETQYF
CDR3 length: 13; J gene: TRBJ1-1; V gene: TRBV3-1/TRBV3-2; CDR3 protein: CASSPTGNTEAFF
CDR3 length: 14; J gene: TRBJ2-7; V gene: TRBV2; CDR3 protein: CASSAGTVSTEQYF
CDR3 length: 14; J gene: TRBJ1-2; V gene: TRBV9; CDR3 protein: CASSVTGSGYGYTF
CDR3 length: 16; J gene: TRBJ1-1; V gene: TRBV5-1; CDR3 protein: CASSFSTGLMNTEAFF
CDR3 length: 16; J gene: TRBJ1-6; V gene: TRBV4-1; CDR3 protein: CASSQDPDRGNSPLHF
CDR3 length: 14; J gene: TRBJ2-1; V gene: TRBV7-9; CDR3 protein: CASTRGGALNEQFF
CDR3 length: 14; J gene: TRBJ1-1; V gene: TRBV7-8; CDR3 protein: CASSGTGGASEAFF
CDR3 length: 13; J gene: TRBJ2-1; V gene: TRBV19; CDR3 protein: CASSILPGPEQFF
CDR3 length: 14; J gene: TRBJ2-4; V gene: TRBV5-1; CDR3 protein: CASSLMRGKNIQYF
CDR3 length: 14; J gene: TRBJ2-1; V gene: TRBV2; CDR3 protein: CASSGQGAYNEQFF
CDR3 length: 17; J gene: TRBJ1-5; V gene: TRBV6-1; CDR3 protein: CASSEAGASLINQPQHF
CDR3 length: 15; J gene: TRBJ1-2; V gene: TRBV13; CDR3 protein: CASSSGQSMFSGYTF
CDR3 length: 13; J gene: TRBJ2-7; V gene: TRBV5-1; CDR3 protein: CASSASGGYEQYF
CDR3 length: 13; J gene: TRBJ2-3; V gene: TRBV2; CDR3 protein: CATETSGADTQYF
CDR3 length: 14; J gene: TRBJ1-6; V gene: TRBV5-6; CDR3 protein: CASSLGGQGSPLHF
CDR3 length: 14; J gene: TRBJ1-2; V gene: TRBV29-1; CDR3 protein: CSALTRTAGDGYTF
CDR3 length: 15; J gene: TRBJ2-1; V gene: TRBV6-2/TRBV6-3; CDR3 protein: CASSYSARTDNEQFF
CDR3 length: 13; J gene: TRBJ1-4; V gene: TRBV5-1; CDR3 protein: CASSSWGNEKLFF
CDR3 length: 11; J gene: TRBJ1-2; V gene: TRBV5-4; CDR3 protein: CASMGTGGYTF
CDR3 length: 16; J gene: TRBJ2-2; V gene: TRBV5-5; CDR3 protein: CASSLAGRINTGELFF
CDR3 length: 15; J gene: TRBJ1-1; V gene: TRBV5-6; CDR3 protein: CASSSLGFMNTEAFF
CDR3 length: 13; J gene: TRBJ1-1; V gene: TRBV27; CDR3 protein: CATSGRASTEAFF
CDR3 length: 13; J gene: TRBJ2-5; V gene: TRBV13; CDR3 protein: CASSLMREETQYF
CDR3 length: 16; J gene: TRBJ2-1; V gene: TRBV3-1/TRBV3-2; CDR3 protein: CASSREITIVGGPEVF
CDR3 length: 13; J gene: TRBJ1-5; V gene: TRBV12-3/TRBV12-4; CDR3 protein: CASSQGGGQPQHF
CDR3 length: 15; J gene: TRBJ1-4; V gene: TRBV9; CDR3 protein: CASSPTTGRNEKLFF
CDR3 length: 14; J gene: TRBJ1-2; V gene: TRBV6-5; CDR3 protein: CASSPGFSNYGYTF
CDR3 length: 14; J gene: TRBJ1-1; V gene: TRBV5-1; CDR3 protein: CASSLGSMNTEAFF
CDR3 length: 13; J gene: TRBJ2-7; V gene: TRBV27; CDR3 protein: CASSPSIGYEQYF
CDR3 length: 16; J gene: TRBJ1-2; V gene: TRBV13; CDR3 protein: CASSLEGTESNYGYTF
CDR3 length: 11; J gene: TRBJ1-3; V gene: TRBV6-5; CDR3 protein: CASRTGNTIYF
CDR3 length: 14; J gene: TRBJ1-1; V gene: TRBV28; CDR3 protein: CASSSTLPNTEAFF
CDR3 length: 15; J gene: TRBJ1-1; V gene: TRBV19; CDR3 protein: CASSMSPGMNTEAFF